This T cell receptor beta chain originates from a study of control samples from healthy donors and cancer patients (dated by TCRdb to about 2020). The CDR3 goes from the cysteine to the phenylalanine over 16 residues. This entry keeps only the CDR3 DNA: 48 bases, framed from base 1. Relative to germline, V is 0 bases shorter and J is 1 base shorter, with 10 bases between their ends. As encoded in the germline V gene, CDR1 is SGHAT while CDR2 is FQNNGV. In regard to this clone: Its specific antigen is unknown. Qualities for individual bases were not recorded, and no much larger clone is one base off.

Library preparation employed the immunoSEQ multiplex PCR assay. TCRdb took this table from immuneACCESS and kept in-frame rearrangements with V and J called. Such tables lack part of the clones; where checked against another copy, unresolved V genes explain under half of the gap, and the rest is unexplained. This sample has under 85,000 clones in its table, and roughly 82% of those were observed once. Jointly, the top ten make up 2.9% of the sample. The sequence was obtained from a woman between 45 and 65 years old with lung cancer. The chain is assembled from TRBV11-2 and TRBJ1-5, with no D gene named confidently. The sequencing sample was made of PBMCs. The DNA sequence reads TGTGCCAGCAGCTTAGATGTGGGCACGAGCAATCAGCCCCAGCATTTT. It codes for CASSLDVGTSNQPQHF.